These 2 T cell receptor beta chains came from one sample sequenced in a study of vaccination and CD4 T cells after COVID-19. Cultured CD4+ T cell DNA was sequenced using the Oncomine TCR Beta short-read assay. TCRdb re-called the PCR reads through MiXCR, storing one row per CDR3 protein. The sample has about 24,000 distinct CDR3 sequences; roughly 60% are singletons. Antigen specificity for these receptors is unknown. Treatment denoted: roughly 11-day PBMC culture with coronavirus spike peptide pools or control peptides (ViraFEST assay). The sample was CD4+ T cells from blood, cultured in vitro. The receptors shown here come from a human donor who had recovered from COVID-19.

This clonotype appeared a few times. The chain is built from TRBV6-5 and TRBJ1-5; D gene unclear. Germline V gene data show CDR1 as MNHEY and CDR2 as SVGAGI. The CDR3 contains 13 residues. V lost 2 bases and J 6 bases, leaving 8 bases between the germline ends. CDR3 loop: CASSYEWGQPQHF. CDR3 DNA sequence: TGTGCCAGCAGTTACGAATGGGGTCAGCCCCAGCATTTT.

The CDR3: CARGGTGTNYGYTF. The CDR3 DNA follows: TGTGCCAGAGGGGGGACAGGGACCAACTATGGCTACACCTTC. The chain joins TRBV2 to TRBJ1-2; TRBD1 aligns across 9 bases. Germline trimming cut 9 bases from V and 2 bases from J; bases unmatched to any gene: 7. The CDR3 sequence is 14 residues long. Germline values: CDR1 SNHLY, CDR2 FYNNEI. The complete variable domain, with remaining parts taken from reference TRBV2 and TRBJ1-2, reads EPEVTQTPSHQVTQMGQEVILRCVPISNHLYFYWYRQILGQKVEFLVSFYNNEISEKSEIFDDQFSVERPDGSNFTLKIRSTKLEDSAMYFCARGGTGTNYGYTFGSGTRLTVV.